This entry describes one T cell receptor (beta chain). Antigen specificity is unknown. This record comes from a study of beta chain features in type 1 diabetes. TCRB transcripts that were expressed got sequenced, as all of the isolated RNA had been reverse transcribed. Assay: immunoSEQ multiplex PCR; the TCRdb copy retains only in-frame clones and omits some. The sample yields some 170,000 clones, around 63% seen once. CDR3 size: 16 residues. Germline V gives CDR1 SGHVS, CDR2 FQNEAQ. Trimming shortened V by 3 bases and J by 4 bases, and 16 bases separated the two germline ends. Study-level results: There was a moderate but significant shortening of TCRB CDR3s in all four CD4+ subsets of Type 1 diabetes patients.

The sample comprised naive CD4+ T cells from blood. This receptor was identified in a man aged 25-45 years with type 1 diabetes. V and J are TRBV7-8 and TRBJ2-4, with D possibly called TRBD1 or TRBD2 (5 bases each). CDR3 DNA sequence: TGTGCCAGCAGCTTTAAGGGACCGGAGGTGAAAAACATTCAGTACTTC. Protein product: CASSFKGPEVKNIQYF. Combining the CDR3 with reference TRBV7-8 and TRBJ2-4 gives the whole variable domain GAGVSQSPRYKVAKRGQDVALRCDPISGHVSLFWYQQALGQGPEFLTYFQNEAQLDKSGLPSDRFFAERPEGSVSTLKIQRTQQEDSAVYLCASSFKGPEVKNIQYFGAGTRLSVL.